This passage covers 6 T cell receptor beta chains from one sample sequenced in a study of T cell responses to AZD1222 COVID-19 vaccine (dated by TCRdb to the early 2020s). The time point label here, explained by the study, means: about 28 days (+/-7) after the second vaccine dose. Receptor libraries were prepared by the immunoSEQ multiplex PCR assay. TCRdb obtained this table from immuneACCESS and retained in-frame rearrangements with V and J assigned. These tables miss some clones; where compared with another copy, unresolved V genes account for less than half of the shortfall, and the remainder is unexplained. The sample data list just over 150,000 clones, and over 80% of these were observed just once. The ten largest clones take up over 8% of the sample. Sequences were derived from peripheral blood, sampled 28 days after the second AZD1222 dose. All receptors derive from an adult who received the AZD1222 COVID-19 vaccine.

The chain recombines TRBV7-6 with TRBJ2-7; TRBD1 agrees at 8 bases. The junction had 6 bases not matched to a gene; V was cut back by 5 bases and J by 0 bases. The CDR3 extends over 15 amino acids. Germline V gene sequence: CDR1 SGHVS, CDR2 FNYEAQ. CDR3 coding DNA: TGTGCCAGCAGCCAGGGCGGACAGGGCTCCTACGAGCAGTACTTC. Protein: CASSQGGQGSYEQYF. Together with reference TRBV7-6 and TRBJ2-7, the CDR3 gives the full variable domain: GAGVSQSPRYKVTKRGQDVALRCDPISGHVSLYWYRQALGQGPEFLTYFNYEAQQDKSGLPNDRFSAERPEGSISTLTIQRTEQRDSAMYRCASSQGGQGSYEQYFGPGTRLTVT.

This CDR3 is CSGQYETQYF. The CDR3 nucleotides are TGCAGCGGACAATATGAGACCCAGTACTTC. The chain employs TRBV29-1 and TRBJ2-5, with no clear D. The CDR3 contains 10 residues. V lost 7 bases and J lost 5, with 8 bases in between. CDR1 and CDR2 from the germline V gene are SQVTM and ANQGSEA.

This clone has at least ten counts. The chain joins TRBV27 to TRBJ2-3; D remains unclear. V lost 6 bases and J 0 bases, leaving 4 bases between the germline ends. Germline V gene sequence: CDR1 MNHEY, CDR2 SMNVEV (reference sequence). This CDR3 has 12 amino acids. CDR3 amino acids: CASSPSTDTQYF. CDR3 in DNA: TGTGCCAGCAGCCCCAGCACAGATACGCAGTATTTT.

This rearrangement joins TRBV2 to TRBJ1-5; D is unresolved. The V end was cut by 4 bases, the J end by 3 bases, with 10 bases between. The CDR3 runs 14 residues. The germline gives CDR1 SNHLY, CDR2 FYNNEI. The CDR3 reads CASSGATTNQPQHF. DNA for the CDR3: TGTGCCAGCAGTGGTGCCACTACCAATCAGCCCCAGCATTTT.

Here the CDR3 DNA reads TGTGCCAGCAGCGTAGGAGGGGCTAGCGGGTTCATCACAGATACGCAGTATTTT. Translating it yields CASSVGGASGFITDTQYF. The chain couples TRBV9 to TRBJ2-3, with TRBD2 identical over 8 bases. Germline lookup yields CDR1 SGDLS and CDR2 YYNGEE. This CDR3 spans 18 amino acids. After removal of 0 bases from V and 2 bases from J, the junction contained 11 bases not matched to a gene. The whole variable domain, remainder taken from reference TRBV9 and TRBJ2-3, is DSGVTQTPKHLITATGQRVTLRCSPRSGDLSVYWYQQSLDQGLQFLIQYYNGEERAKGNILERFSAQQFPDLHSELNLSSLELGDSALYFCASSVGGASGFITDTQYFGPGTRLTVL.

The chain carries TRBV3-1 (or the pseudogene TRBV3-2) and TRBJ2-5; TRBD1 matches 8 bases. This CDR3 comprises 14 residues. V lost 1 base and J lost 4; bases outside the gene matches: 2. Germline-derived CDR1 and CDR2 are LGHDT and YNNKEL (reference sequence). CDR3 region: CASSQATGAETQYF. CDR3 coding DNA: TGTGCCAGCAGCCAAGCGACAGGGGCAGAGACCCAGTACTTC.